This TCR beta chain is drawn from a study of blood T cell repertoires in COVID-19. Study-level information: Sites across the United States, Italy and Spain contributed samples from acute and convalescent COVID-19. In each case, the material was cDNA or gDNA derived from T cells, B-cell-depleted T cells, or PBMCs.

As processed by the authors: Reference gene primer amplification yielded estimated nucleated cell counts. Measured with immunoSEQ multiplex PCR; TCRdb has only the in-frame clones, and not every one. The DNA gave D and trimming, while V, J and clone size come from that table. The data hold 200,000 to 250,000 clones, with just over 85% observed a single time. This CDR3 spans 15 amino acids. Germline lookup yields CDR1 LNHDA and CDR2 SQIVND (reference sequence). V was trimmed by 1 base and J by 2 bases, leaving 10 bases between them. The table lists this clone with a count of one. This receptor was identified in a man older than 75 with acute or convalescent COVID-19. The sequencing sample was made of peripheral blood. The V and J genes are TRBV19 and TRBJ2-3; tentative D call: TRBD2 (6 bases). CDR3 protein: CASSIAGVNTDTQYF. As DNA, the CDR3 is TGTGCCAGTAGTATAGCGGGAGTGAACACAGATACGCAGTATTTT. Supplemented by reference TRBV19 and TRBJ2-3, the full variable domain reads DGGITQSPKYLFRKEGQNVTLSCEQNLNHDAMYWYRQDPGQGLRLIYYSQIVNDFQKGDIAEGYSVSREKKESFPLTVTSAQKNPTAFYLCASSIAGVNTDTQYFGPGTRLTVL.